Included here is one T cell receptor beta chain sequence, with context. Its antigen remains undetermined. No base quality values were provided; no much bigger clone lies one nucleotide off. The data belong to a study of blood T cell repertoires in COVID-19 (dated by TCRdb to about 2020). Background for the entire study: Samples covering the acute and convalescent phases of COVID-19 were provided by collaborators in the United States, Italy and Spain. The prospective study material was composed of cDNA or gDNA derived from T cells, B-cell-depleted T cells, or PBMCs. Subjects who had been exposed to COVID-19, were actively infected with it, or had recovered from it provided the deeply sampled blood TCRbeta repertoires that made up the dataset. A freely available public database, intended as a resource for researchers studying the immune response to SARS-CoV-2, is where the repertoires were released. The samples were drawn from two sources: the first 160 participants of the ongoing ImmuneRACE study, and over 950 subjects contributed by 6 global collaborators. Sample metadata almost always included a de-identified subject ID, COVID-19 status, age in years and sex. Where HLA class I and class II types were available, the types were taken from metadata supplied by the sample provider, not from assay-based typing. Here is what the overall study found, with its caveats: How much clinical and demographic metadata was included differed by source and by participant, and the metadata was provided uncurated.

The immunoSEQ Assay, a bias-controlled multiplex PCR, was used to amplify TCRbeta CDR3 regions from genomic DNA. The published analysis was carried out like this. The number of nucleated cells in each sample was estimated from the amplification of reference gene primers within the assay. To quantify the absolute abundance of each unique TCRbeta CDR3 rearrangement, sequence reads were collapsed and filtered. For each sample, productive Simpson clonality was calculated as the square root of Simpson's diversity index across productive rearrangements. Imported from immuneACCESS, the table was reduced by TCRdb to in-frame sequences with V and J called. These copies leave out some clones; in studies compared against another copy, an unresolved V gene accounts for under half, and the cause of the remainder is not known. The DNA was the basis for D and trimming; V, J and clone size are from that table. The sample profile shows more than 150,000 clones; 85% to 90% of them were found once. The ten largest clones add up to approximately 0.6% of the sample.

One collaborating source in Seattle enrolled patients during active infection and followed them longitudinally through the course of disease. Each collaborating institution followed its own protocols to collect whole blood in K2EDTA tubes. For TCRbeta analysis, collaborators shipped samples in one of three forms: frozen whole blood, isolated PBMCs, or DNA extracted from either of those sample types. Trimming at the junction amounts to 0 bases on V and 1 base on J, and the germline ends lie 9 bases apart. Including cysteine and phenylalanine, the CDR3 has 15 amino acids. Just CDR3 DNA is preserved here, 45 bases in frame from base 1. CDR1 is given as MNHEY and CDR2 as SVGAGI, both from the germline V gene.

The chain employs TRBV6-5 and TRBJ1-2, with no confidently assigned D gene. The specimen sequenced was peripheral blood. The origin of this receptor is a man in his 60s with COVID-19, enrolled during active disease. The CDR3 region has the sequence CASSYSRVSNYGYTF. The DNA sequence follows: TGTGCCAGCAGTTACTCGAGGGTCAGTAACTATGGCTACACCTTC.